The source of this T cell receptor beta chain is a study of T-cell memory formation after mild COVID-19. Overall study results and limits: In second-wave clones peaking day 37, SARS-CoV-2 specificity remained unconfirmed.

As to this clonotype: Antigen unknown.

TCR alpha and TCR beta cDNA libraries carrying sample barcodes and UMIs were produced by 5'RACE using constant-segment primers. TCRdb redid the calling of the 5' RACE reads with MiXCR, one entry per CDR3 protein. The repertoire includes 400,000 to 550,000 distinct CDR3 sequences, nearly 25% of them detected once, and around 12% sits in the top ten. Germline V gene data show CDR1 as SEHNR and CDR2 as FQNEAQ (reference sequence). Trimming removed 1 base from V and 5 bases from J, with 15 bases in between. The CDR3 is 15 amino acids. Input material: PBMCs or a T cell subset sorted from them (not recorded which). The chain employs TRBV7-9 and TRBJ2-7; D is perhaps TRBD1 (6 bases). The source of this sequence is an adult woman who had mild COVID-19 (a few samples of this study predate the infection). Cell type and time point are not known. The CDR3 DNA is TGTGCCAGCAGCTTAGTCGCAACAGGGCGGCACGAGCAGTACTTC. As protein: CASSLVATGRHEQYF.